This T cell receptor beta chain is from a study of spatial heterogeneity in lung cancer. Study summary: Alpha-chain sequences were consistently detected less often than beta-chain sequences. Study observations and caveats: At resection, ubiquitous expanded tumor TCRs appeared in blood more than at follow-up.

Every molecule of TCR cDNA had its own unique molecular identifier. TCRdb used MiXCR to reprocess the 5' RACE reads, holding one entry per CDR3 protein. The repertoire includes some 78,000 distinct CDR3 sequences, 8% of them detected once, and roughly 6.4% sits in the top ten. V was shortened by 4 bases and J by 2 bases, with 23 bases between the two germline ends. Germline lookup yields CDR1 SQVTM and CDR2 ANQGSEA. CDR3 length: 17 amino acids. This clonotype was counted at least ten times. Its cognate antigen is unknown. As to time point: sample taken at primary tumor resection. The receptor was isolated from a male donor with early-stage non-small cell lung cancer. Material: PBMCs, obtained at surgery. The chain is built from TRBV29-1 and TRBJ1-1; a possible D gene is TRBD1 (5 bases). The CDR3 sequence is CSVVGRAREYVNTEAFF. CDR3 DNA: TGCAGCGTTGTTGGCCGGGCCAGGGAGTATGTTAACACTGAAGCTTTCTTT.